These 9 T cell receptor beta chains were all obtained from the same sample, sequenced in a study of shared clonotypes between healthy human individuals. Libraries were prepared by immunoSEQ multiplex PCR; TCRdb keeps only in-frame clonotypes and omits some of them. There are over a million clones in the sample; more than 60% occur only once, and around 1.4% lies in the top ten. The sequenced sample was memory CD4+ T cells sorted from blood. As for subset: CD45RA-negative fraction. Receptors originate from a man between 18 and 29 years old in good health.

The chain has TRBV5-4 and TRBJ2-1; maybe TRBD2 (5 bases). Germline values: CDR1 SGHNT, CDR2 YYREEE (reference sequence). The CDR3 totals 11 residues. V lost 3 bases to trimming and J lost 10 bases, with 8 bases between them. In DNA, the CDR3 is TGTGCCAGCAGCTCAACGGGAGAGCAGTTCTTC. As protein: CASSSTGEQFF.

The chain is built from TRBV29-1 and TRBJ1-1; no clear D. The germline CDR1 and CDR2 sequences are SQVTM and ANQGSEA. This CDR3 contains 10 residues. Trimming pared 1 base from V and 6 bases from J, leaving 3 bases between. The CDR3 loop is CSVEVPEAFF. The CDR3 nucleotides read TGCAGCGTTGAAGTTCCTGAAGCTTTCTTT. The whole variable domain, filled in from reference TRBV29-1 and TRBJ1-1, reads SAVISQKPSRDICQRGTSLTIQCQVDSQVTMMFWYRQQPGQSLTLIATANQGSEATYESGFVIDKFPISRPNLTFSTLTVSNMSPEDSSIYLCSVEVPEAFFGQGTRLTVV.

The chain carries TRBV29-1 and TRBJ2-4, with D possibly matching TRBD1 (6 bases). V shed 5 bases and J shed 2 bases, with 10 bases lying between them. The CDR3 runs 13 residues. Germline values: CDR1 SQVTM, CDR2 ANQGSEA. The chain's CDR3 is CSVLQGTKNIQYF. The DNA for the CDR3 is TGCAGCGTTTTACAGGGAACCAAAAACATTCAGTACTTC.

J is TRBJ2-1 and V is TRBV7-2, with D possibly being TRBD1 (7 bases). Looked up from germline, CDR1 is SGHTA and CDR2 is FQGNSA. The CDR3 is 17 residues long. V was pared by 5 bases and J by 5 bases, with 22 bases between. In DNA, the CDR3 is TGTGCCAGCAGCATCCGACATCAGGGGGGAATTAACAATGAGCAGTTCTTC. Its protein product is CASSIRHQGGINNEQFF. Supplemented by reference TRBV7-2 and TRBJ2-1, the full variable domain reads GAGVSQSPSNKVTEKGKDVELRCDPISGHTALYWYRQSLGQGLEFLIYFQGNSAPDKSGLPSDRFSAERTGGSVSTLTIQRTQQEDSAVYLCASSIRHQGGINNEQFFGPGTRLTVL.

The DNA for the CDR3 is TGTGCCAGCTCACCGGGCGTACAGGCGAACACCGGGGAGCTGTTTTTT. The encoded protein is CASSPGVQANTGELFF. The V gene is TRBV18, the J gene TRBJ2-2; tentatively, D is TRBD1 (5 bases). Germline assignment: CDR1 KGHSH and CDR2 LQKENI. The CDR3 has 16 residues. Trimming took off 3 bases at V and 0 bases at J, with 11 bases between the two ends. The variable domain in full, completed from reference TRBV18 and TRBJ2-2, reads NAGVMQNPRHLVRRRGQEARLRCSPMKGHSHVYWYRQLPEEGLKFMVYLQKENIIDESGMPKERFSAEFPKEGPSILRIQQVVRGDSAAYFCASSPGVQANTGELFFGEGSRLTVL.

This sequence joins TRBV6-1 and TRBJ2-4; the D call may be TRBD1 or TRBD2 (5 bases each). V shed 0 bases and J shed 3 bases, with 12 bases lying between them. Germline CDR1 and CDR2: MNHNS and SASEGT. This CDR3 is 16 amino acids long. CDR3 sequence (DNA): TGTGCCAGCAGTGAAGCCTGGGGGTCCCGCAAAAACATTCAGTACTTC. Its protein is CASSEAWGSRKNIQYF.

The chain employs TRBV5-1 and TRBJ1-2; 8 nucleotides match TRBD1. Germline CDR1 is SGHRS and CDR2 is YFSETQ. V trimming: 4 bases; J trimming: 3 bases; junction bases outside the gene matches: 8. The CDR3 consists of 15 residues. DNA for the CDR3: TGCGCCAGCAGCCCGACAGGGGACGACTACTATGGCTACACCTTC. Protein product: CASSPTGDDYYGYTF.

The chain recombines TRBV6-5 with TRBJ1-5; D remains unclear. Germline V gives CDR1 MNHEY, CDR2 SVGAGI. V was clipped by 11 bases and J by 7 bases, with 9 bases between them. The CDR3 length is 10 residues. As DNA, the CDR3 is TGTGCCGCGGCGGGACAGCCCCAGCATTTT. Translation: CAAAGQPQHF.

This chain links TRBV5-5 with TRBJ2-1; no reliable D call. The length of the CDR3 is 11 residues. Trimming took off 2 bases at V and 7 bases at J, with 4 bases between the two ends. Germline CDR1 and CDR2: SGHKS and YYEKEE (reference sequence). The CDR3 here is CASSFGNEQFF. The CDR3 DNA sequence: TGTGCCAGCAGCTTTGGGAATGAGCAGTTCTTC. The variable domain in full, completed from reference TRBV5-5 and TRBJ2-1, reads DAGVTQSPTHLIKTRGQQVTLRCSPISGHKSVSWYQQVLGQGPQFIFQYYEKEERGRGNFPDRFSARQFPNYSSELNVNALLLGDSALYLCASSFGNEQFFGPGTRLTVL.